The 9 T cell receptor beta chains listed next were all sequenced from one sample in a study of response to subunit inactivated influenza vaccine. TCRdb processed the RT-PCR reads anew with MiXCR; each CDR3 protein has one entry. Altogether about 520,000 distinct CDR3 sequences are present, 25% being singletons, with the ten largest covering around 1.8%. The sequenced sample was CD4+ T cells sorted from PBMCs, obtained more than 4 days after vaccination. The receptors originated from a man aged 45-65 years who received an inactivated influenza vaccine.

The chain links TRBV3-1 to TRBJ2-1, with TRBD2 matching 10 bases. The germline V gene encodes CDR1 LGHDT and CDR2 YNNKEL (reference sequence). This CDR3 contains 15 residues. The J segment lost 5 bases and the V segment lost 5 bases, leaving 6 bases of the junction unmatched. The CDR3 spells CASSAGTSAHNEQFF. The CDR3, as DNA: TGTGCCAGCAGCGCAGGGACTAGCGCGCACAATGAGCAGTTCTTC.

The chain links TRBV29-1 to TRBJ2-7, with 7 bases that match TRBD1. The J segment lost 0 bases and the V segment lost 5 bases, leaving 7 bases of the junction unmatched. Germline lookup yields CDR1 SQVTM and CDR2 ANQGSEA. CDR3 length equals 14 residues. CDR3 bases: TGCAGCGTTCGGGGTCAGGGGGACTCCTACGAGCAGTACTTC. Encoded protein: CSVRGQGDSYEQYF.

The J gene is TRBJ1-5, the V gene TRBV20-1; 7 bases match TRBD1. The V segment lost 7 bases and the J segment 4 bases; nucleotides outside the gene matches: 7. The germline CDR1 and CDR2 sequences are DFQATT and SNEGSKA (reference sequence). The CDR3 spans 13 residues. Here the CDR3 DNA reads TGCAGTGTAGTTGGGACAGCTAATCAGCCCCAGCATTTT. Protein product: CSVVGTANQPQHF.

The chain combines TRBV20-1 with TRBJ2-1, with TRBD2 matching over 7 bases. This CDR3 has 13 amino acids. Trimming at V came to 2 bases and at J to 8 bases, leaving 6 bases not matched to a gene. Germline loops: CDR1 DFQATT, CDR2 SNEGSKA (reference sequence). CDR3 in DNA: TGCAGTGCTAGACGCGGGAGTGGGCATGAGCAGTTCTTC. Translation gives CSARRGSGHEQFF.

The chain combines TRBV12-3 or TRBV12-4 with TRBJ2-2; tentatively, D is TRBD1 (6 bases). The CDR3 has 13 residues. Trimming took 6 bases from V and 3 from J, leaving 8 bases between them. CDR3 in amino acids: CASRQGYTGELFF. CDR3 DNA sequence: TGTGCCAGCAGACAGGGATACACCGGGGAGCTGTTTTTT.

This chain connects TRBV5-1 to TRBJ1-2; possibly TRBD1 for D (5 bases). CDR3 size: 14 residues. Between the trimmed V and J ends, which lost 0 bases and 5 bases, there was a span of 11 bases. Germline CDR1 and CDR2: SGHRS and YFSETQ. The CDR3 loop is CASSLARAEYGYTF. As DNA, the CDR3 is TGCGCCAGCAGCTTGGCCAGGGCGGAGTATGGCTACACCTTC.

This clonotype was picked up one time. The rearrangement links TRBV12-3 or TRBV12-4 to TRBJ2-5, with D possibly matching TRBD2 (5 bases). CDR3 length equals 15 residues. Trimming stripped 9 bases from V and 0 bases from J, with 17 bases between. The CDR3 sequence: CASKGGAGYQETQYF. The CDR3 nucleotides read TGTGCCAGTAAAGGAGGCGCGGGTTACCAAGAGACCCAGTACTTC.

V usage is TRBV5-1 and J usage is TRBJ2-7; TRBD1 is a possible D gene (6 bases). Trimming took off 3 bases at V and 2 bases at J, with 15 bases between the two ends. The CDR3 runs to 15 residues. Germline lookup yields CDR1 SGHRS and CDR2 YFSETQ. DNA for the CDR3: TGCGCCAGCAGCTCTGAAGGTCAGGGGCCCTACGAGCAGTACTTC. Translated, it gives CASSSEGQGPYEQYF.

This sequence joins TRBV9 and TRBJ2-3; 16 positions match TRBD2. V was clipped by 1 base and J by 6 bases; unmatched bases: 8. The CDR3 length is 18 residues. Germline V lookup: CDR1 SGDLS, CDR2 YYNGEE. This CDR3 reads CASSVRGTSGGAGDTQYF. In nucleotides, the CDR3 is TGTGCCAGCAGCGTAAGAGGGACTAGCGGGGGGGCGGGGGATACGCAGTATTTT.